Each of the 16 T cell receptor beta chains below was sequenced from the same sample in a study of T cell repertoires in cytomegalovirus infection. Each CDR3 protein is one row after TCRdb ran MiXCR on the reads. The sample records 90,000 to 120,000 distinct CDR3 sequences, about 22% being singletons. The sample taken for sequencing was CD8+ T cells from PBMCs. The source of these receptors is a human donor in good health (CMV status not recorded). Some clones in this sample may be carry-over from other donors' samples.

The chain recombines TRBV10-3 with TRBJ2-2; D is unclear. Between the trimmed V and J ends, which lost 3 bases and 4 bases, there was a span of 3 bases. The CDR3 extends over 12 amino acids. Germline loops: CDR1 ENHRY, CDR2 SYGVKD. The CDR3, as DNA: TGTGCCATCAGTGACAGCACCGGGGAGCTGTTTTTT. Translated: CAISDSTGELFF.

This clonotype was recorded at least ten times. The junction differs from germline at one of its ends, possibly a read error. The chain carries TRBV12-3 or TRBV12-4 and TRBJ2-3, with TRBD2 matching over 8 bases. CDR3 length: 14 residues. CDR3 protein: CASSLAGSTDTQYF. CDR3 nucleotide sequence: TGTGCCAGCAGCTTAGCGGGGAGCACAGATACGCAGTATTTT.

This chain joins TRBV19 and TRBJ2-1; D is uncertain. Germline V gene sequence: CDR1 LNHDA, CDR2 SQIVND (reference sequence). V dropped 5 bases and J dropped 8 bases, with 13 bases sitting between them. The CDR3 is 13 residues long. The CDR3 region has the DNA TGTGCCAGTAGTCCCCGCCCCTTAGATGAGCAGTTCTTC. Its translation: CASSPRPLDEQFF.

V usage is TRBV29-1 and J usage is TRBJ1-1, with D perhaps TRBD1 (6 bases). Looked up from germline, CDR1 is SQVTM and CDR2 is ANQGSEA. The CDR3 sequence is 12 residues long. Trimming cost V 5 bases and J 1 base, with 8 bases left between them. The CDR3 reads CSVLTGNTEAFF. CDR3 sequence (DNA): TGCAGCGTTCTGACAGGGAACACTGAAGCTTTCTTT.

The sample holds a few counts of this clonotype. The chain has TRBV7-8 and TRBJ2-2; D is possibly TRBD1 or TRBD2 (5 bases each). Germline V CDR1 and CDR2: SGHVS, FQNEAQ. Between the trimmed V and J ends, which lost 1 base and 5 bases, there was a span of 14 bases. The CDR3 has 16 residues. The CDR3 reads CASSLVGGEGTGELFF. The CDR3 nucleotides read TGTGCCAGCAGCTTAGTTGGGGGAGAGGGGACCGGGGAGCTGTTTTTT.

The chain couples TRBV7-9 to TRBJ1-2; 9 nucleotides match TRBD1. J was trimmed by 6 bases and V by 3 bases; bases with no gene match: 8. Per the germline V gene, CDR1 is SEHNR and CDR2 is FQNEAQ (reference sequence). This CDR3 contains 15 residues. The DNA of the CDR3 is TGTGCCAGCAGCTTGTGGACAGGGGAGAATCATGGCTACACCTTC. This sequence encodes CASSLWTGENHGYTF.

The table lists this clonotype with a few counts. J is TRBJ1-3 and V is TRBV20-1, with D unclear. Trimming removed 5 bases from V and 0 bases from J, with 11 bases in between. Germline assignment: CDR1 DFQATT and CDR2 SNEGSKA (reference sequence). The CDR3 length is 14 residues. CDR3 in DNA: TGCAGTGCTCTCGGCCCCCTCTCTGGAAACACCATATATTTT. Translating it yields CSALGPLSGNTIYF.

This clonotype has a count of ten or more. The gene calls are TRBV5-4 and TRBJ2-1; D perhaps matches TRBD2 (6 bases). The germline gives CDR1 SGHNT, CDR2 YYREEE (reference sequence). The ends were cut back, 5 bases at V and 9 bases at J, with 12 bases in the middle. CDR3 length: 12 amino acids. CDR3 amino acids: CASSWGDGEQFF. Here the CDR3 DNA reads TGTGCCAGCAGTTGGGGGGACGGTGAGCAGTTCTTC.

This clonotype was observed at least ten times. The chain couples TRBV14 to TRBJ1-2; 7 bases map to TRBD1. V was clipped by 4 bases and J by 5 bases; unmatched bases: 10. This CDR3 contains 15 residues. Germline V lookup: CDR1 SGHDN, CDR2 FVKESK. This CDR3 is CASSPPGGGIYGYTF. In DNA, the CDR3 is TGTGCCAGCAGCCCCCCAGGGGGGGGCATATATGGCTACACCTTC.

CDR3 region: CASSIGGGGIYEQYF. CDR3 sequence (DNA): TGTGCCAGTAGTATTGGGGGGGGGGGGATCTACGAGCAGTACTTC. The V and J genes are TRBV19 and TRBJ2-7, with 7 positions matching TRBD2. Germline lookup yields CDR1 LNHDA and CDR2 SQIVND (reference sequence). Losses at the gene ends were 3 bases for V and 3 bases for J; bases not matched to a gene: 8. This CDR3 region has 15 residues.

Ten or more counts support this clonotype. CDR3 in DNA: TGCGCCAGCTCCATGGACATTACCTATGGCTACACCTTC. This sequence encodes CASSMDITYGYTF. The chain links TRBV10-2 to TRBJ1-2; D is possibly TRBD1 (5 bases). V lost 8 bases, J lost 4 bases, and 14 bases lay in between. This CDR3 has 13 amino acids. Germline CDR1 is WSHSY and CDR2 is SAAADI.

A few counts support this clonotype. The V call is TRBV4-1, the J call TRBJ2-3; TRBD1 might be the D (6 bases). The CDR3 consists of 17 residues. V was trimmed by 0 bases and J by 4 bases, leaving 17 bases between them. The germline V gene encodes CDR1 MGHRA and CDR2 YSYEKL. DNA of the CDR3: TGCGCCAGCAGCCAAGATGATGGGGGCGTTGACGCAGATACGCAGTATTTT. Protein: CASSQDDGGVDADTQYF.

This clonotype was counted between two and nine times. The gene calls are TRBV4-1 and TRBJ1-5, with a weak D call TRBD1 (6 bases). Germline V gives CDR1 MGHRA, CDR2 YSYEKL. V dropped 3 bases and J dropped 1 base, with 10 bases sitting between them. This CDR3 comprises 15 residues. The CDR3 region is CASSHKQGSNQPQHF. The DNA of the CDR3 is TGCGCCAGCAGCCATAAACAGGGAAGCAATCAGCCCCAGCATTTT.

The CDR3 coding sequence is TGTGCCAGCAGGAGGGTTAATGAAAAACTGTTTTTT. Its protein is CASRRVNEKLFF. V usage is TRBV13 and J usage is TRBJ1-4, with no clear D. Trimming took off 6 bases at V and 4 bases at J, with 6 bases between the two ends. The CDR3 length is 12 residues. The V gene's germline CDR1 is PRHDT and CDR2 FYEKMQ (reference sequence).

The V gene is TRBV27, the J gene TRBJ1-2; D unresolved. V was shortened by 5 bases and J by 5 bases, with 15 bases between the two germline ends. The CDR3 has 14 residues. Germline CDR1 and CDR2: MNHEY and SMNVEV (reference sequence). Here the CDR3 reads CASSTQLRGYGYTF. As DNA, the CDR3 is TGTGCCAGCAGTACCCAATTGCGGGGATATGGCTACACCTTC.

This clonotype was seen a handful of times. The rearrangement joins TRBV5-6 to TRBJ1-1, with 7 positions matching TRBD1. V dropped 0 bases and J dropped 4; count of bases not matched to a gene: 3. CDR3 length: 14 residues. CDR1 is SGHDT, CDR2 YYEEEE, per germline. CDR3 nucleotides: TGTGCCAGCAGCTTGGGAGGGGGCCCCACTGAAGCTTTCTTT. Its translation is CASSLGGGPTEAFF.